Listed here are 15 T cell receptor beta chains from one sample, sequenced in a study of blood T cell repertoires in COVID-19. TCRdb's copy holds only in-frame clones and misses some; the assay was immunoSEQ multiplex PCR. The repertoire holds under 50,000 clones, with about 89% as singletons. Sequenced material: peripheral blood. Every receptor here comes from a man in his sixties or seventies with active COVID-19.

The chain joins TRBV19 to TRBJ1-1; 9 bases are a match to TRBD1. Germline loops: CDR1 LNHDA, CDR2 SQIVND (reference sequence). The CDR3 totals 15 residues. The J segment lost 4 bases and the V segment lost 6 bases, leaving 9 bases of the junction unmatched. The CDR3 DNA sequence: TGTGCCAGTAGACCCAGGACAGGGGTAGGCACTGAAGCTTTCTTT. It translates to CASRPRTGVGTEAFF. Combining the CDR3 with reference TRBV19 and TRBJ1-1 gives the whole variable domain DGGITQSPKYLFRKEGQNVTLSCEQNLNHDAMYWYRQDPGQGLRLIYYSQIVNDFQKGDIAEGYSVSREKKESFPLTVTSAQKNPTAFYLCASRPRTGVGTEAFFGQGTRLTVV.

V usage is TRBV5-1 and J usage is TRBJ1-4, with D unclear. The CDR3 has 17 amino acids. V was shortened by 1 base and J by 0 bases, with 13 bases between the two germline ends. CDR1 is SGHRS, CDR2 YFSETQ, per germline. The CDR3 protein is CASSLSDSSATNEKLFF. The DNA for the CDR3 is TGCGCCAGCAGCTTGAGTGATAGTTCTGCAACTAATGAAAAACTGTTTTTT.

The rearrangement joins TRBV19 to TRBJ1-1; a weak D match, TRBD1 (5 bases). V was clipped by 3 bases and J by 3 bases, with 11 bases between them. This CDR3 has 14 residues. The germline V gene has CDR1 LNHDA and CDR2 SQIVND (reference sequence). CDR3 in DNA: TGTGCCAGTAGTATGGGCAGGGCCGACACTGAAGCTTTCTTT. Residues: CASSMGRADTEAFF.

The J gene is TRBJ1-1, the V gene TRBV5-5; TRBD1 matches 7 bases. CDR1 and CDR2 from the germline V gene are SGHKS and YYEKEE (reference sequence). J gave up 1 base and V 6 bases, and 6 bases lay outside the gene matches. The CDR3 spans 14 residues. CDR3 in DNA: TGTGCCAGCATCACCGGGACAGCGAACACTGAAGCTTTCTTT. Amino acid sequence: CASITGTANTEAFF.

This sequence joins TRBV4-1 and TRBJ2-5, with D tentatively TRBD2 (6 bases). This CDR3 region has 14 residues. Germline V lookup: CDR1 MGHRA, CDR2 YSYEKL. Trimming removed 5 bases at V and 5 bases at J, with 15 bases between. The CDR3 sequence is CASSSRLGTETQYF. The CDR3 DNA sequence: TGCGCCAGCAGCTCTCGACTAGGCACCGAGACCCAGTACTTC.

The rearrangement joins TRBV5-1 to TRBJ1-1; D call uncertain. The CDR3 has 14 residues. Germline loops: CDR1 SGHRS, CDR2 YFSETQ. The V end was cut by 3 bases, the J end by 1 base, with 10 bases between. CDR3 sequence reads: CASSSYGSNTEAFF. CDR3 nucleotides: TGCGCCAGCAGCTCGTACGGGTCGAACACTGAAGCTTTCTTT.

This CDR3 is CASSQDNRRGTSYEQYF. The CDR3, as DNA: TGCGCCAGCAGCCAAGATAATCGGCGGGGGACCTCCTACGAGCAGTACTTC. This sequence joins TRBV4-1 and TRBJ2-7, with 7 bases aligning to TRBD2. The V gene end was trimmed by 0 bases and the J gene end by 0 bases; junction bases not matched to a gene: 8. CDR1 and CDR2 from the germline V gene are MGHRA and YSYEKL. The CDR3 spans 17 residues.

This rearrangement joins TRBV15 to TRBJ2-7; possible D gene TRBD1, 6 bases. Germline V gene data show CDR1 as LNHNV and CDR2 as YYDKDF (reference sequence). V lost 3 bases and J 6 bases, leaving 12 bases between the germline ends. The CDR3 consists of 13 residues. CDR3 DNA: TGTGCCACCAGCAGGGGGGCAGGGTTCGAGCAGTACTTC. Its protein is CATSRGAGFEQYF.

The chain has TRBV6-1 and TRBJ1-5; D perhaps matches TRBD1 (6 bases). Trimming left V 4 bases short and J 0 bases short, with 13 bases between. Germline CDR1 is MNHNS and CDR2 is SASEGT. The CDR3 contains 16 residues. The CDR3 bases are TGTGCCAGCAGTGCGGACAGCCCATATAGCAATCAGCCCCAGCATTTT. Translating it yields CASSADSPYSNQPQHF.

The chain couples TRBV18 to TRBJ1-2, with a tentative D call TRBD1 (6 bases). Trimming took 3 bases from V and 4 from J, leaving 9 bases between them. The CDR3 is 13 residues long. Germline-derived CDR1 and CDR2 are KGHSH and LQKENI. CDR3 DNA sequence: TGTGCCAGCTCACCGGACAGCCTCTATGGCTACACCTTC. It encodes CASSPDSLYGYTF.

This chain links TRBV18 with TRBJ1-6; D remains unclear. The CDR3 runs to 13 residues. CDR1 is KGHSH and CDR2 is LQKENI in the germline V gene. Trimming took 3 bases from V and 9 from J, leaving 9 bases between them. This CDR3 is CASSPGRGSPLHF. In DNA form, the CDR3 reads TGTGCCAGCTCACCCGGACGGGGTTCACCCCTCCACTTT.

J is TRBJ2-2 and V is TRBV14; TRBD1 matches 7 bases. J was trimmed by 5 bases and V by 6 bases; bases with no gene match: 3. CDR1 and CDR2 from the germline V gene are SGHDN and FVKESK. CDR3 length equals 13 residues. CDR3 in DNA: TGTGCCAGCAGGCAACAGGGGACCGGGGAGCTGTTTTTT. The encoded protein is CASRQQGTGELFF.

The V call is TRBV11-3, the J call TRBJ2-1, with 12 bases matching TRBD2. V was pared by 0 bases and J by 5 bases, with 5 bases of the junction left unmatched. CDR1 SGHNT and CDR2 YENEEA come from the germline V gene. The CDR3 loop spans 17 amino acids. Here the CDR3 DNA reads TGTGCCAGCAGCTTAGAAGAGACTAGCGGGGGACACAATGAGCAGTTCTTC. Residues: CASSLEETSGGHNEQFF. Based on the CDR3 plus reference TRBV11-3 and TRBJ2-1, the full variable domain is EAGVVQSPRYKIIEKKQPVAFWCNPISGHNTLYWYLQNLGQGPELLIRYENEEAVDDSQLPKDRFSAERLKGVDSTLKIQPAELGDSAVYLCASSLEETSGGHNEQFFGPGTRLTVL.

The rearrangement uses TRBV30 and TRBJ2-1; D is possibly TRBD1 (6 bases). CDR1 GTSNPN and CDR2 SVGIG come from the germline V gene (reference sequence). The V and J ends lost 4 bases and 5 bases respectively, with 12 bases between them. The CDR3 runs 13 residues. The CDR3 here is CAWTWGPNNEQFF. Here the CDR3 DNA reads TGTGCCTGGACGTGGGGGCCGAACAATGAGCAGTTCTTC.

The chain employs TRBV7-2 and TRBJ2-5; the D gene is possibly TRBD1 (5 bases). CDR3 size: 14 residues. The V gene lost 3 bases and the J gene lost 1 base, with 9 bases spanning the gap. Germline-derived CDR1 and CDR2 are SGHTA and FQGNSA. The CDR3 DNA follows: TGTGCCAGCAGCTTTGCAGGGATCCAAGAGACCCAGTACTTC. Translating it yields CASSFAGIQETQYF.